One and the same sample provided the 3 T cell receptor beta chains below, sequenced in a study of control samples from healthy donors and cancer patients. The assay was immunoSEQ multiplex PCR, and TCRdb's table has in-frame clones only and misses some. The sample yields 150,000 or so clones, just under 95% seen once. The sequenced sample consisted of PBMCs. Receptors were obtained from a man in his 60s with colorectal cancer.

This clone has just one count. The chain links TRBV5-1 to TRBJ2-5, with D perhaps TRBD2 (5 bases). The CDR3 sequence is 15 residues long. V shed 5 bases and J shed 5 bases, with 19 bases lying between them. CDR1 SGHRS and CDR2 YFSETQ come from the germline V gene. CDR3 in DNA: TGCGCCAGCAGGGAGGAGAGCGCTCCCTGGGAGACCCAGTACTTC. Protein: CASREESAPWETQYF.

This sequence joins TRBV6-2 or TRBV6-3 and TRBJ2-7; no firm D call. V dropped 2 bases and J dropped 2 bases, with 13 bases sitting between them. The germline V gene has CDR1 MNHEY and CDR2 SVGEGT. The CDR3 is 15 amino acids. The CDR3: CASSYGPLIAYEQYF. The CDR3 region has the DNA TGTGCCAGCAGTTACGGGCCGTTAATCGCCTACGAGCAGTACTTC.

The CDR3 region has the DNA TGTGCCAGCATCCGAGACAGGGGGAACACTGAAGCTTTCTTT. It codes for CASIRDRGNTEAFF. This chain links TRBV5-4 with TRBJ1-1; 8 bases match TRBD1. This CDR3 has 14 residues. V lost 6 bases to trimming and J lost 1 base; unmatched junction nucleotides: 5. The V gene's germline CDR1 is SGHNT and CDR2 YYREEE (reference sequence).